This TCR beta chain appears in the sequencing data of a study of CD8 T cells in ankylosing spondylitis. The CDR3 loop spans 13 amino acids. J was trimmed by 1 base and V by 10 bases; bases with no gene match: 5. Germline V gene sequence: CDR1 LGHDT, CDR2 YNNKEL (reference sequence). Overall study findings and caveats: Significant enrichment of disease-linked clones was reported in matched ankylosing spondylitis synovial fluid.

This clonotype has at least ten counts. What it recognizes is unknown. TCRdb recomputed calls from the 5' RACE reads with MiXCR, one row per CDR3 protein. The repertoire holds about 250,000 distinct CDR3 sequences, with 7% to 10% as singletons. The J gene is TRBJ2-7, the V gene TRBV3-1, with 9 bases fitting TRBD1. Sample: blood, either unsorted or a sorted T cell fraction (not recorded which). The clonotype comes from a female donor with ankylosing spondylitis or in good health (not recorded which). CDR3 nucleotides: TGTGCCACCTCGGGACAGGGATCCTACGAGCAGTACTTC. Amino acid sequence: CATSGQGSYEQYF.